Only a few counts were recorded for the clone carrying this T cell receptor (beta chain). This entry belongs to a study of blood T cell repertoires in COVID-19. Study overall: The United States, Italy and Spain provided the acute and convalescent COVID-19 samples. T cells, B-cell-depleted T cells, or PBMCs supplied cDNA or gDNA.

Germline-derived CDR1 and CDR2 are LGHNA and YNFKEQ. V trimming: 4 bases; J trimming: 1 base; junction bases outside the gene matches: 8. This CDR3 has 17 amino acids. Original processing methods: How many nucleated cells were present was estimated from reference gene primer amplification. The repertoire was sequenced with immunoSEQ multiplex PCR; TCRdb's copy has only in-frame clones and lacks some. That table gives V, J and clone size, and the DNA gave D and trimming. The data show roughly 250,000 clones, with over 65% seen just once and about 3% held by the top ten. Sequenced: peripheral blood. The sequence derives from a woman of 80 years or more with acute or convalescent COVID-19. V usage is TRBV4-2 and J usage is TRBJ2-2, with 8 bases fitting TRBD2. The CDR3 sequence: CASSRDKTSGNTGELFF. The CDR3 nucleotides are TGTGCCAGCAGCCGGGACAAAACTAGCGGGAACACCGGGGAGCTGTTTTTT.